One and the same sample provided the 29 T cell receptor beta chains below, sequenced in a study of T-cell reconstitution after alpha-beta-depleted transplantation in children. The authors prepared the TCRbeta library with unique molecular identifiers. MiXCR, run by TCRdb on the PCR reads, gives a single entry per CDR3 protein. Of around 420,000 distinct CDR3 sequences in the sample, roughly 16% were seen once. The material was PBMCs, mostly from graft donor cells, obtained 360 days after TCRalphabeta/CD19-depleted stem cell transplant. The source is a boy in the first two years of life who had a stem cell transplant for Wiskott-Aldrich syndrome, so the T cells may come from the graft donor.

This clonotype was detected only a few times. V and J are TRBV30 and TRBJ2-7; a possible D gene is TRBD1 (6 bases). CDR3 length: 13 amino acids. CDR1 is GTSNPN and CDR2 is SVGIG in the germline V gene (reference sequence). V lost 4 bases and J lost 4, with 14 bases in between. The CDR3 sequence: CAWNRDPLYEQYF. The CDR3 DNA reads as TGTGCCTGGAACAGGGACCCACTATACGAGCAGTACTTC.

This clonotype was picked up a small number of times. J is TRBJ2-5 and V is TRBV25-1; 9 bases agree with TRBD1. Germline V lookup: CDR1 MGHDK, CDR2 SYGVNS. The CDR3 contains 12 residues. The V gene end was trimmed by 6 bases and the J gene end by 4 bases; junction bases not matched to a gene: 0. CDR3 amino acids: CASRTGGETQYF. For the CDR3, the DNA is TGTGCCAGCAGGACAGGGGGAGAGACCCAGTACTTC. Supplemented by reference TRBV25-1 and TRBJ2-5, the full variable domain reads EADIYQTPRYLVIGTGKKITLECSQTMGHDKMYWYQQDPGMELHLIHYSYGVNSTEKGDLSSESTVSRIRTEHFPLTLESARPSHTSQYLCASRTGGETQYFGPGTRLLVL.

The gene calls are TRBV15 and TRBJ2-2; D ambiguous. The V end was cut by 2 bases, the J end by 4 bases, with 5 bases between. Germline CDR1 and CDR2: LNHNV and YYDKDF (reference sequence). The CDR3 length is 13 residues. Here the CDR3 reads CATSRPVTGELFF. The CDR3 nucleotides are TGTGCCACCAGCAGACCCGTCACCGGGGAGCTGTTTTTT.

This clonotype occurred a few times. The chain uses TRBV6-5 and TRBJ2-7; D possibly corresponds to TRBD2 (6 bases). The CDR3 covers 16 residues. CDR1 is MNHEY and CDR2 is SVGAGI in the germline V gene. Trimming took off 0 bases at V and 4 bases at J, with 16 bases between the two ends. The CDR3 loop reads CASSYSLISSGYEQYF. The CDR3 bases are TGTGCCAGCAGTTACTCGTTAATTAGTAGCGGATACGAGCAGTACTTC.

This clonotype was seen a handful of times. This chain joins TRBV7-9 and TRBJ2-6, with TRBD1 matching over 12 bases. The length of the CDR3 is 17 residues. Germline lookup yields CDR1 SEHNR and CDR2 FQNEAQ (reference sequence). V lost 1 base, J lost 2 bases, and 0 bases stayed unmatched. The CDR3 DNA reads as TGTGCCAGCAGCTTAGGGGACAGGGGGCCTGGGGCCAACGTCCTGACTTTC. Translating gives CASSLGDRGPGANVLTF.

This clonotype appeared a few times. This chain connects TRBV25-1 to TRBJ2-7; no reliable D call. The germline CDR1 and CDR2 sequences are MGHDK and SYGVNS. V dropped 0 bases and J dropped 5 bases, with 2 bases sitting between them. CDR3 length: 11 residues. Here the CDR3 DNA reads TGTGCCAGCAGTGAATATAACGAGCAGTACTTC. Its protein product is CASSEYNEQYF.

In its sample, this clonotype was seen a few times. The chain carries TRBV5-6 and TRBJ1-1; no firm D call. Germline CDR1 SGHDT, CDR2 YYEEEE. There are 16 residues in the CDR3. Trimming left V 0 bases short and J 0 bases short, with 12 bases between. In nucleotides, the CDR3 is TGTGCCAGCAGCTTGGCTGGGTGGAATTTGAACACTGAAGCTTTCTTT. Its protein is CASSLAGWNLNTEAFF.

This clonotype occurred a few times. This chain links TRBV20-1 with TRBJ1-1; no clear D gene. Germline lookup yields CDR1 DFQATT and CDR2 SNEGSKA (reference sequence). The CDR3 runs 13 residues. The V end lost 1 base, the J end lost 3 bases, and 9 bases lay between the germline ends. This CDR3 reads CSARVWADTEAFF. DNA of the CDR3: TGCAGTGCTAGAGTTTGGGCAGACACTGAAGCTTTCTTT.

Only a few counts were recorded for this clonotype. The chain carries TRBV10-3 and TRBJ2-3; 7 positions agree with TRBD1. Trimming took 5 bases from V and 5 from J; bases not matched to a gene: 13. The CDR3 runs to 16 residues. Germline V gene sequence: CDR1 ENHRY, CDR2 SYGVKD. CDR3 protein: CAISRRGLDQGDTQYF. DNA of the CDR3: TGTGCCATCAGTCGAAGGGGGCTAGATCAGGGAGATACGCAGTATTTT.

This clonotype was seen only a few times. DNA of the CDR3: TGTGCCAGCAGCTCACGACTAGCCGGAGGGGGGGAGCTGTTTTTT. Its protein product is CASSSRLAGGGELFF. The rearrangement links TRBV11-2 to TRBJ2-2; 7 nucleotides match TRBD2. V was clipped by 4 bases and J by 8 bases; unmatched bases: 10. Germline V gene data show CDR1 as SGHAT and CDR2 as FQNNGV. The CDR3 has 15 residues.

The table lists this clonotype with a few counts. CDR3 amino acids: CATTGPGTDTQYF. The CDR3 DNA reads as TGTGCCACCACAGGACCGGGCACAGATACGCAGTATTTT. V gene TRBV24-1 combines with J gene TRBJ2-3; the D is unclear. Between the trimmed V and J ends, which lost 8 bases and 1 base, there was a span of 9 bases. CDR1 and CDR2 (germline): KGHDR, SFDVKD. CDR3 length: 13 residues.

This clonotype was picked up a small number of times. The V gene is TRBV5-1, the J gene TRBJ2-2; 8 bases match TRBD1. With V trimmed by 3 bases and J by 6 bases, 7 bases remained unmatched. There are 15 residues in the CDR3. Per the germline V gene, CDR1 is SGHRS and CDR2 is YFSETQ. The CDR3 bases are TGCGCCAGCAGCTCGGGGACAGGCTGGGCCGGGGAGCTGTTTTTT. This gives the protein CASSSGTGWAGELFF.

The chain employs TRBV18 and TRBJ2-1; 7 nucleotides match TRBD1. Germline CDR1 and CDR2: KGHSH and LQKENI. The CDR3 is 12 residues long. V shed 5 bases, J shed 13 bases, and the junction held 8 bases outside the gene matches. CDR3 region: CASSGTEKPQFF. The CDR3, as DNA: TGTGCCAGCTCAGGGACAGAAAAGCCCCAGTTCTTC.

This clonotype has just a few counts. This chain connects TRBV4-3 to TRBJ2-1, with 7 nucleotides matching TRBD2. CDR1 is LGHNA, CDR2 YSLEER, per germline. This CDR3 comprises 12 residues. The V segment lost 6 bases and the J segment 9 bases; nucleotides outside the gene matches: 5. DNA of the CDR3: TGCGCCAGCAGGGGGGGGTTTGGTGAGCAGTTCTTC. This sequence encodes CASRGGFGEQFF.

The rearrangement joins TRBV7-9 to TRBJ2-7, with 12 nucleotides matching TRBD2. In germline, CDR1 is SEHNR, CDR2 FQNEAQ (reference sequence). The CDR3 has 15 residues. The V segment lost 8 bases and the J segment 1 base; nucleotides outside the gene matches: 6. Written as DNA, the CDR3 is TGTGCCAGCGCCTCCGGGACTAGCGGGTCCTACGAGCAGTACTTC. Translating gives CASASGTSGSYEQYF.

This clonotype was picked up a small number of times. The chain links TRBV5-1 to TRBJ2-1; D call uncertain. Germline values: CDR1 SGHRS, CDR2 YFSETQ. The CDR3 runs to 15 residues. V lost 3 bases to trimming and J lost 7 bases, with 17 bases between them. CDR3 region: CASSYDGYVYNEQFF. The CDR3 coding sequence is TGCGCCAGCAGCTACGATGGGTACGTTTATAATGAGCAGTTCTTC. Using reference TRBV5-1 and TRBJ2-1 for the parts outside the CDR3, the full variable domain is KAGVTQTPRYLIKTRGQQVTLSCSPISGHRSVSWYQQTPGQGLQFLFEYFSETQRNKGNFPGRFSGRQFSNSRSEMNVSTLELGDSALYLCASSYDGYVYNEQFFGPGTRLTVL.

This chain links TRBV29-1 with TRBJ2-1; D possibly corresponds to TRBD1 (6 bases). The CDR3 length is 16 residues. Germline loops: CDR1 SQVTM, CDR2 ANQGSEA. V lost 3 bases and J lost 3, with 18 bases in between. The DNA for the CDR3 is TGCAGCGTTGATCCCACCTCAGGGGTCCTCTACAATGAGCAGTTCTTC. Translated: CSVDPTSGVLYNEQFF.

The chain has TRBV4-1 and TRBJ2-4, with D hard to call. Trimming pared 0 bases from V and 0 bases from J, leaving 6 bases between. Looked up from germline, CDR1 is MGHRA and CDR2 is YSYEKL. This CDR3 region has 15 residues. CDR3 region: CASSQEKLAKNIQYF. DNA of the CDR3: TGCGCCAGCAGCCAAGAGAAGCTAGCCAAAAACATTCAGTACTTC.

This clonotype was seen repeatedly, ten times or more. This chain joins TRBV5-1 and TRBJ1-2, with 7 bases lining up with TRBD1. V lost 3 bases to trimming and J lost 2 bases; unmatched junction nucleotides: 1. The germline CDR1 and CDR2 sequences are SGHRS and YFSETQ. The CDR3 has 13 residues. This CDR3 reads CASSSGQNYGYTF. CDR3 DNA: TGCGCCAGCAGCTCGGGACAGAACTATGGCTACACCTTC.

This clonotype was picked up a small number of times. The chain recombines TRBV5-1 with TRBJ2-7; 8 nucleotides agree with TRBD1. This CDR3 has 13 amino acids. Trimming cost V 5 bases and J 3 bases; bases outside gene matches: 4. Germline V gives CDR1 SGHRS, CDR2 YFSETQ. CDR3 sequence reads: CASRSDRGYEQYF. DNA of the CDR3: TGCGCCAGCAGGTCCGACAGGGGCTACGAGCAGTACTTC. The full variable domain, rest sourced from reference TRBV5-1 and TRBJ2-7, is KAGVTQTPRYLIKTRGQQVTLSCSPISGHRSVSWYQQTPGQGLQFLFEYFSETQRNKGNFPGRFSGRQFSNSRSEMNVSTLELGDSALYLCASRSDRGYEQYFGPGTRLTVT.

The gene calls are TRBV12-3 or TRBV12-4 and TRBJ1-1; D gene uncertain. There are 12 residues in the CDR3. The V end lost 5 bases, the J end lost 8 bases, and 12 bases lay between the germline ends. The chain's CDR3 is CASSLTFAEAFF. CDR3 bases: TGTGCCAGCAGTCTAACATTCGCAGAAGCTTTCTTT.

This chain uses TRBV19 with TRBJ2-1, with no clear D. Trimming took 1 base from V and 5 from J, leaving 12 bases between them. The CDR3 is 15 residues long. The germline gives CDR1 LNHDA, CDR2 SQIVND (reference sequence). CDR3 bases: TGTGCCAGTAGTATAGTAGCCTCCAGGCACAATGAGCAGTTCTTC. Translated: CASSIVASRHNEQFF.

This chain joins TRBV29-1 and TRBJ2-7, with D tentatively TRBD2 (5 bases). The CDR3 covers 13 residues. Germline V gives CDR1 SQVTM, CDR2 ANQGSEA. V was trimmed by 6 bases and J by 4 bases, leaving 16 bases between them. Written as DNA, the CDR3 is TGCAGCGTACGCACTAGTCAAGGGTACGAGCAGTACTTC. This translates into CSVRTSQGYEQYF.

J is TRBJ2-5 and V is TRBV5-1, with 7 nucleotides matching TRBD1. Germline values: CDR1 SGHRS, CDR2 YFSETQ. V trimming: 4 bases; J trimming: 2 bases; junction bases outside the gene matches: 11. This CDR3 has 16 amino acids. The CDR3 region has the DNA TGCGCCAGCAGCGTTTGGGGCAGGGGGTTACAAGAGACCCAGTACTTC. This sequence encodes CASSVWGRGLQETQYF. Combining the CDR3 with reference TRBV5-1 and TRBJ2-5 gives the whole variable domain KAGVTQTPRYLIKTRGQQVTLSCSPISGHRSVSWYQQTPGQGLQFLFEYFSETQRNKGNFPGRFSGRQFSNSRSEMNVSTLELGDSALYLCASSVWGRGLQETQYFGPGTRLLVL.

This chain uses TRBV7-9 with TRBJ2-5, with D unresolved. V was trimmed by 2 bases and J by 9 bases, leaving 7 bases between them. The CDR3 covers 11 residues. Germline V gives CDR1 SEHNR, CDR2 FQNEAQ (reference sequence). Here the CDR3 DNA reads TGTGCCAGCAGCTTAAAAGGGCCCCAGTACTTC. Protein product: CASSLKGPQYF.

The CDR3 nucleotides read TGCGCCAGCAGCTTGGAAATTTTACGGGGACGCGGCGAGCAGTACTTC. Its protein is CASSLEILRGRGEQYF. The chain uses TRBV5-1 and TRBJ2-7, with D perhaps TRBD1 or TRBD2 (5 bases each). Per the germline V gene, CDR1 is SGHRS and CDR2 is YFSETQ. The CDR3 runs 16 residues. Trimming cost V 0 bases and J 6 bases, with 19 bases left between them.

This clonotype was seen repeatedly, ten times or more. V usage is TRBV28 and J usage is TRBJ2-3; 13 positions match TRBD2. Germline CDR1 is MDHEN and CDR2 is SYDVKM. J was trimmed by 6 bases and V by 8 bases; bases with no gene match: 8. The CDR3 runs to 15 residues. The CDR3 nucleotides are TGTGCCAGCCGATGGGGACTAGCGGGGCAGGATACGCAGTATTTT. This gives the protein CASRWGLAGQDTQYF.

This clonotype was seen a few times. The CDR3 DNA sequence: TGCGCCAGCAGCTGGGCCGGGACGAACACCGGGGAGCTGTTTTTT. Translated, it gives CASSWAGTNTGELFF. J is TRBJ2-2 and V is TRBV5-1; D is possibly TRBD2 (5 bases). Germline loops: CDR1 SGHRS, CDR2 YFSETQ. The CDR3 spans 15 residues. The V end lost 3 bases, the J end lost 0 bases, and 9 bases lay between the germline ends.

This clonotype has just one count. The chain links TRBV4-1 to TRBJ2-1, with 10 bases lining up with TRBD2. The CDR3 is 15 residues long. The germline V gene has CDR1 MGHRA and CDR2 YSYEKL. The V and J ends lost 4 bases and 5 bases, in that order; junction bases with no gene match: 5. The CDR3 region is CASSLGTSAHNEQFF. The CDR3 region has the DNA TGCGCCAGCAGCCTCGGGACTAGCGCCCACAATGAGCAGTTCTTC.